The 15 T cell receptor beta chains in this list originate from one sample, sequenced in a study of T cells in Graves' hyperthyroidism and ophthalmopathy (dated by TCRdb to about 2019). Library preparation employed multiplex PCR. Instrument used: Illumina HiSeq 2000. The TCR beta CDR3 regions were amplified from RNA transcripts. The first round of RT-PCR for the TCR CDR3 was performed with the HTBI primer set and the Qiagen OneStep RT-PCR kit. The raw public data were reprocessed by TCRdb itself: fastp quality trimming at Q25, MiXCR clonotype calling, in-frame beta chains only. Identical CDR3 proteins give one entry, which carries the most common genes and DNA. Present in this sample are some 600,000 distinct CDR3 sequences, approximately 14% of which were seen just once. The ten most abundant clones make up about 5.8% of the sample. Specimen: blood. The receptors were gathered from a woman in her twenties or thirties with Graves' hyperthyroidism that later progressed to Graves' ophthalmopathy.

This clonotype was counted only a few times. The chain uses TRBV12-3 or TRBV12-4 and TRBJ2-2, with no clear D. The CDR3 extends over 15 amino acids. V shed 3 bases and J shed 0 bases, with 8 bases lying between them. CDR3 sequence reads: CASSFWLTNTGELFF. CDR3 DNA sequence: TGTGCCAGCAGTTTTTGGCTAACGAACACCGGGGAGCTGTTTTTT.

The chain couples TRBV5-1 to TRBJ1-2; weak D call: TRBD1 (5 bases). Germline V gene data show CDR1 as SGHRS and CDR2 as YFSETQ. Trimming stripped 2 bases from V and 4 bases from J, with 15 bases between. CDR3 length equals 15 residues. CDR3 protein: CASSFSGTELYGYTF. The CDR3 nucleotides are TGCGCCAGCAGCTTCTCCGGGACCGAGCTCTATGGCTACACCTTC. Drawing the rest from reference TRBV5-1 and TRBJ1-2, the complete variable domain is KAGVTQTPRYLIKTRGQQVTLSCSPISGHRSVSWYQQTPGQGLQFLFEYFSETQRNKGNFPGRFSGRQFSNSRSEMNVSTLELGDSALYLCASSFSGTELYGYTFGSGTRLTVV.

J is TRBJ2-2 and V is TRBV18, with TRBD2 identical over 12 bases. Germline CDR1 reads KGHSH; CDR2 reads LQKENI. The CDR3 has 17 amino acids. The junction had 7 bases not matched to a gene; V was cut back by 4 bases and J by 4 bases. This chain's CDR3 is CASSLGLAGLPTGELFF. The CDR3 region has the DNA TGTGCCAGCTCACTCGGACTAGCGGGATTACCCACCGGGGAGCTGTTTTTT.

Many counts were recorded for this clonotype. The CDR3 is CSARVEARFSTDTQYF. The CDR3 nucleotides read TGCAGTGCTAGAGTGGAAGCGCGGTTTAGCACAGATACGCAGTATTTT. This chain connects TRBV20-1 to TRBJ2-3; D gene uncertain. The CDR3 contains 16 residues. V lost 1 base and J 0 bases, leaving 14 bases between the germline ends. Germline-derived CDR1 and CDR2 are DFQATT and SNEGSKA (reference sequence).

This chain links TRBV20-1 with TRBJ2-1; D may match TRBD1 or TRBD2 (5 bases each). V lost 0 bases to trimming and J lost 5 bases, with 17 bases between them. This CDR3 region has 16 residues. The germline CDR1 and CDR2 sequences are DFQATT and SNEGSKA (reference sequence). CDR3 bases: TGCAGTGCTAGAGATCCCGGCCAAGAGGGACACAATGAGCAGTTCTTC. This codes for CSARDPGQEGHNEQFF.

The sample holds many counts of this clonotype. V and J are TRBV20-1 and TRBJ1-1; the D is unclear. CDR3 size: 14 residues. V dropped 0 bases and J dropped 7 bases, with 15 bases sitting between them. Germline V gene lookup returns CDR1 DFQATT and CDR2 SNEGSKA (reference sequence). This chain's CDR3 is CSARDSEKSYEAFF. The CDR3 bases are TGCAGTGCTAGAGATTCAGAAAAGTCTTATGAAGCTTTCTTT.

Concerning this clonotype: A much larger clone lies one base from this, so it may be a read error. The chain recombines TRBV7-2 with TRBJ2-7, with 7 bases that match TRBD2. Germline CDR1 reads SGHTA; CDR2 reads FQGNSA. The CDR3 loop spans 17 amino acids. The CDR3: CDSSLSYSWEGQYEQYF. The CDR3 region has the DNA TGTGACAGCAGCTTAAGCTACAGTTGGGAGGGCCAGTACGAGCAGTACTTC.

This clonotype was seen ten or more times. This chain uses TRBV28 with TRBJ2-7, with 8 bases lining up with TRBD2. The trim removed 6 bases at V and 6 bases at J, leaving 10 bases unmatched. Germline CDR1 is MDHEN and CDR2 is SYDVKM. The CDR3 totals 14 residues. CDR3 DNA sequence: TGTGCCAGCAGCCCCGGGCTAGCGGGCGGCGAGCAGTACTTC. This codes for CASSPGLAGGEQYF.

This clonotype was observed a handful of times. The chain combines TRBV9 with TRBJ2-7; 12 bases match TRBD2. The CDR3 extends over 16 amino acids. Trimming took 0 bases from V and 5 from J; bases not matched to a gene: 6. CDR1 is SGDLS and CDR2 is YYNGEE in the germline V gene. The CDR3 DNA follows: TGTGCCAGCAGCGTAGAACTAGCGGGAGGCGGCAACGAGCAGTACTTC. Amino acids: CASSVELAGGGNEQYF. The variable domain in full, completed from reference TRBV9 and TRBJ2-7, reads DSGVTQTPKHLITATGQRVTLRCSPRSGDLSVYWYQQSLDQGLQFLIQYYNGEERAKGNILERFSAQQFPDLHSELNLSSLELGDSALYFCASSVELAGGGNEQYFGPGTRLTVT.

This clonotype was seen more than once but under ten times. The chain uses TRBV7-8 and TRBJ2-2; tentative D call: TRBD2 (5 bases). V was shortened by 4 bases and J by 2 bases, with 11 bases between the two germline ends. Germline CDR1 reads SGHVS; CDR2 reads FQNEAQ. This CDR3 region has 15 residues. In DNA, the CDR3 is TGTGCCAGCAGCTCGAGCGGAGTAAACACCGGGGAGCTGTTTTTT. It encodes CASSSSGVNTGELFF.

This clonotype was detected ten times or more. J is TRBJ2-7 and V is TRBV4-2; D unclear. Trimming took 0 bases from V and 3 from J, leaving 12 bases between them. The CDR3 length is 15 residues. CDR1 LGHNA and CDR2 YNFKEQ come from the germline V gene. The CDR3 nucleotides read TGTGCCAGCAGCCAAGACTCCGCGTCGGGCTACGAGCAGTACTTC. Translating gives CASSQDSASGYEQYF.

This clonotype was detected many times. The rearrangement uses TRBV10-3 and TRBJ2-3; 14 positions match TRBD2. Trimming took 9 bases from V and 2 from J; bases not matched to a gene: 10. Germline values: CDR1 ENHRY, CDR2 SYGVKD. CDR3 length equals 17 residues. CDR3 nucleotides: TGTGCCATATCCCCTTTGACTAGCGGGAGGGTCACAGATACGCAGTATTTT. This encodes CAISPLTSGRVTDTQYF.

The chain carries TRBV19 and TRBJ2-7; TRBD2 matches at 8 bases. The CDR3 runs to 15 residues. Germline CDR1 reads LNHDA; CDR2 reads SQIVND (reference sequence). With 5 bases clipped from V and 2 bases from J, the junction kept 8 bases outside the gene matches. The CDR3 region has the DNA TGTGCCAGTAGTCCGGGACTAGGGCTCGCCTACGAGCAGTACTTC. The encoded protein is CASSPGLGLAYEQYF.

J is TRBJ2-7 and V is TRBV28, with 15 nucleotides matching TRBD2. Trimming took 7 bases from V and 7 from J; bases not matched to a gene: 20. CDR1 and CDR2 (germline): MDHEN, SYDVKM. The CDR3 runs to 19 residues. This CDR3 reads CASTGTGVGLAGGPKEQYF. Here the CDR3 DNA reads TGTGCCAGCACCGGTACAGGTGTCGGACTAGCGGGAGGGCCGAAAGAGCAGTACTTC.

This clonotype was detected many times. The J gene is TRBJ1-4, the V gene TRBV28; D is undetermined. In germline, CDR1 is MDHEN, CDR2 SYDVKM. This CDR3 is built from 14 residues. V was cut by 2 bases and J by 6 bases, with 10 bases left in between. CDR3 protein: CASSLLWEDEKLFF. In DNA form, the CDR3 reads TGTGCCAGCAGTTTACTTTGGGAAGATGAAAAACTGTTTTTT.